This T cell receptor (beta chain) originates from a study of CD8+ T cells in alopecia areata. Study-level results: Across lesional scalp, and particularly alopecia totalis/universalis, clonality surpassed that of normal scalp. Alphabeta T cells residing in normal skin are also sequenced in scalp samples. Sharing of TCR sequences between patients (possibly for HLA-related reasons) was less clear than in mice.

This clone came up a few times. Its antigen is not known. cDNA prepared by RNA extraction and subsequent reverse transcription served as the template for sequencing. The data were produced by immunoSEQ multiplex PCR, yet TCRdb's version contains in-frame clones alone and is incomplete. Among about 150,000 clones, roughly 60% were seen once, and the ten largest hold approximately 4.3%. CDR1 and CDR2 (germline): SQVTM, ANQGSEA. V lost 7 bases and J lost 2, with 14 bases in between. The CDR3 consists of 13 residues. The chain couples TRBV29-1 to TRBJ1-1, with a tentative D call TRBD1 (5 bases). The specimen sequenced was CD4+ T cells sorted from blood. The sequence was collected from a human donor in good health. The CDR3 region has the DNA TGCAGCGGGGTTGACAGACCAAACACTGAAGCTTTCTTT. Encoded protein: CSGVDRPNTEAFF.